Detailed here is one T cell receptor (beta chain). This clone has only a few counts. It lacks a known antigen. Base-call qualities are not available, and no considerably larger clone is one nucleotide away. Trimmed from V: 7 bases; trimmed from J: 7 bases; junction bases lacking a gene match: 12. The CDR3 holds 15 amino acids from the cysteine to the phenylalanine. Just CDR3 DNA is preserved here, 45 bases in frame from base 1. Via the germline V gene, CDR1 is MDHEN and CDR2 SYDVKM. Enrolling through a virtual design, the prospective study's participants ranged in age from roughly 18 to 89 years and lived across about two dozen United States geographic areas. In the prospective study, participants were assigned to cohorts based on the clinical history participants reported in a screening survey and a study questionnaire. ImmuneRACE Cohort 3 recovered participants were defined by two consecutive negative NP/OP PCR tests, healthcare professional clearance, or symptom resolution. Mobile phlebotomists in the prospective study collected whole blood, serum and a nasopharyngeal or oropharyngeal swab from every participant. Participants in the prospective study had the option to provide additional blood draws and questionnaires over a 2-month period. Prospective study blood samples were shipped either frozen or at room temperature before DNA extraction.

This entry is derived from a study of blood T cell repertoires in COVID-19 (TCRdb year 2020). For context, the study as a whole: Samples from collaborators originated in the United States, Italy and Spain and spanned both the acute and convalescent phases of COVID-19. The material from the prospective study consisted of cDNA or gDNA derived from T cells, B-cell-depleted T cells, or PBMCs. Deeply sampled blood TCRbeta repertoires from subjects exposed to, actively infected with, or recovered from COVID-19 were included in the dataset. The repertoires were made available in a free public database intended to serve as a resource for research on the immune response to SARS-CoV-2. The samples were drawn from the first 160 participants of the ongoing ImmuneRACE study and from more than 1,000 subjects provided by 6 global collaborators. Nearly every sample came with metadata listing a de-identified subject ID, COVID-19 status, age in years and sex. Where available, HLA class I and class II types were taken from metadata supplied by the sample provider and were not determined by assay-based typing. What the work shows at the level of the full study, not this receptor alone: The quantity of clinical and demographic metadata differed by source and by participant and was supplied without curation.

TCRbeta CDR3 regions were amplified from genomic DNA using the immunoSEQ Assay, a bias-controlled multiplex PCR. The source study handled its data this way. The number of nucleated cells in each sample was estimated from the amplification of reference gene primers within the assay. To quantify the absolute abundance of each unique TCRbeta CDR3 rearrangement, sequence reads were collapsed and filtered. Productive Simpson clonality was computed per sample as the square root of Simpson's diversity index over productive rearrangements. TCRdb mirrors the immuneACCESS table, restricted to in-frame sequences. Some clones are absent from its copies; in checked studies, under half trace to an unresolved V gene, and the reason for the others is unknown. The D gene and trimming were derived from the DNA, and the V and J assignments and clone size from that table. This sample holds under 200,000 clones; less than 85% were observed only once. Approximately 18% of the sample belongs to the ten largest clones.

The origin of this receptor is a man in his 60s who had recovered from COVID-19. This receptor chain uses TRBV28 and TRBJ2-1; 8 junctional bases match TRBD1. The specimen was PBMCs or T cells enriched from blood (not recorded which). The CDR3 protein is CASTPGQGIRNEQFF. The DNA reads TGTGCCAGCACCCCAGGACAGGGTATTAGGAATGAGCAGTTCTTC.